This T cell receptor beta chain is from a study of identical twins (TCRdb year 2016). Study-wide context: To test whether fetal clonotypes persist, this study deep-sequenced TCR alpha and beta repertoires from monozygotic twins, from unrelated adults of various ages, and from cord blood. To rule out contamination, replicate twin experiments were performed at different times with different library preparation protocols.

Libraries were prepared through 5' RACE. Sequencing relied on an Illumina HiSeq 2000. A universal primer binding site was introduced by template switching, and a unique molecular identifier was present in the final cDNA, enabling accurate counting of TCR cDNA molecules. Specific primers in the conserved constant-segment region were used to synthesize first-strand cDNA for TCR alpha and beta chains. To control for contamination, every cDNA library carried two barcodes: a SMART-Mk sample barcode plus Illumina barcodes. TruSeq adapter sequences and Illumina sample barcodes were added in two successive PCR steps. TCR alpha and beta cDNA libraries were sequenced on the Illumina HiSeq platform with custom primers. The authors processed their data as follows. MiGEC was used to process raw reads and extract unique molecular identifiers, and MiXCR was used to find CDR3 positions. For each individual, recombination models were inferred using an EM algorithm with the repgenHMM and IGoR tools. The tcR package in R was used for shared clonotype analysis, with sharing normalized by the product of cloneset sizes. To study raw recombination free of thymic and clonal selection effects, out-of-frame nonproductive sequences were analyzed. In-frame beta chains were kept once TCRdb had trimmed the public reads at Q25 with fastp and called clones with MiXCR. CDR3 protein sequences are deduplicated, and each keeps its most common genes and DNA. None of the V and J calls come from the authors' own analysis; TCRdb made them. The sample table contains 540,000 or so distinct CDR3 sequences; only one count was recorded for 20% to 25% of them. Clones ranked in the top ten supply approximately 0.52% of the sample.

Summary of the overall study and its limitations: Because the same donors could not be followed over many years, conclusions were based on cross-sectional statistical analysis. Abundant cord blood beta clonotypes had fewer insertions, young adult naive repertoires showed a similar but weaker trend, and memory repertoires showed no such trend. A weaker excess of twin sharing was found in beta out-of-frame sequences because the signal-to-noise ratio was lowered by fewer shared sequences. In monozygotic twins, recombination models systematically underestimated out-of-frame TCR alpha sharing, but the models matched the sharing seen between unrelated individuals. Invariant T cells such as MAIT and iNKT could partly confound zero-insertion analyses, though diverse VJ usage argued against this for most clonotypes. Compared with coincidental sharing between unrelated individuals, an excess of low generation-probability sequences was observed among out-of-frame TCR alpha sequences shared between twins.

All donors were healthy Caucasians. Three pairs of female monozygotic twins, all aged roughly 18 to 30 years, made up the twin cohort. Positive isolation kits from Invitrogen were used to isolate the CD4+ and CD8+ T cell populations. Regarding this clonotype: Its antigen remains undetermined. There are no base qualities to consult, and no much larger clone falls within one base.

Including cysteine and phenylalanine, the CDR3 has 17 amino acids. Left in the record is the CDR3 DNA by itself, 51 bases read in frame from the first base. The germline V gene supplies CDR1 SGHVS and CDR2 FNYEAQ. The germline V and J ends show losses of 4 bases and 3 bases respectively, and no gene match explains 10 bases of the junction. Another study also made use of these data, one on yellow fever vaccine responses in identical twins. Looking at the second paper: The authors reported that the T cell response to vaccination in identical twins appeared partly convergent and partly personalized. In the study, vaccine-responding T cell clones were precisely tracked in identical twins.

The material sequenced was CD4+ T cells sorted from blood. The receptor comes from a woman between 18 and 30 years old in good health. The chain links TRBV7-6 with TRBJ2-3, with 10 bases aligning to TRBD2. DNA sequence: TGTGCCAGCAGCTCAAACAAAGCGGGAGGGTGGACAGATACGCAGTATTTT. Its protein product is CASSSNKAGGWTDTQYF.